This T cell receptor (beta chain) was sequenced for a study of spatial heterogeneity in lung cancer. MiXCR, applied by TCRdb to the 5' RACE reads, yields one record per CDR3 protein. There are 20,000 to 25,000 distinct CDR3 sequences in the sample; around 4.3% occur only once, and about 7% lies in the top ten. The table lists this clonotype with a few counts. Time point of the sample: sample taken at primary tumor resection. With V trimmed by 0 bases and J by 5 bases, 3 bases remained unmatched. The CDR3 is 15 amino acids. CDR1 is SGHRS, CDR2 YFSETQ, per germline. The sequence was obtained from a male donor with early-stage non-small cell lung cancer. The material sequenced was PBMCs, taken at surgery. V usage is TRBV5-1 and J usage is TRBJ2-2; 8 bases fit TRBD2. This chain's CDR3 is CASSLDGRGTGELFF. The CDR3 nucleotides are TGCGCCAGCAGCTTGGACGGGAGGGGAACCGGGGAGCTGTTTTTT.